These T cell receptor beta chains were read from a single sample in a study of cytomegalovirus exposure and HLA in healthy donors. Method: immunoSEQ multiplex PCR; TCRdb's copy keeps in-frame clones and lacks some. The sample shows 250,000 to 350,000 clones, roughly 88% of them seen only once. Sequencing was carried out using PBMCs. The receptors here all came from a man aged 35 to 55 in good health and CMV-seropositive. The CDR3 runs from the conserved cysteine through the conserved F or W. Each record gives: clone size, J gene, V gene, D gene, CDR3 protein, CDR3 DNA. A D gene is named only where the DNA matches it firmly. Size is stated for part of the rows, as once, few or many counts, or as a class when the clone is expanded.

. | TRBJ1-1 | TRBV19 | . | CASSTPTGPMNTEAFF | TGTGCCAGTAGTACCCCGACAGGCCCGATGAACACTGAAGCTTTCTTT
. | TRBJ2-7 | TRBV19 | TRBD1 | CASSLLPEGQGKSYEQYF | TGTGCCAGTAGTCTCCTTCCCGAGGGACAGGGGAAGTCCTACGAGCAGTACTTC
. | TRBJ2-1 | TRBV7-2 | TRBD2 | CASSSTASGRGDEQFF | TGTGCCAGCAGCTCCACGGCTAGCGGGAGGGGGGATGAGCAGTTCTTC
. | TRBJ1-3 | TRBV5-8 | . | CASSFRDKPSWGTIYF | TGTGCCAGCAGCTTTCGGGACAAGCCCTCATGGGGCACCATATATTTT
. | TRBJ2-1 | TRBV30 | TRBD2 | CAYQGLAGKNNEQFF | TGTGCCTACCAAGGACTAGCGGGGAAGAACAATGAGCAGTTCTTC
. | TRBJ2-1 | TRBV7-2 | TRBD2 | CASSLTSGSHNEQFF | TGTGCCAGCAGCTTAACTAGCGGGAGCCACAATGAGCAGTTCTTC
. | TRBJ2-7 | TRBV7-7 | TRBD2 | CASSPYGASGSNPEQYF | TGTGCTAGCAGCCCCTATGGGGCTAGCGGGAGTAATCCCGAGCAGTACTTC
. | TRBJ2-3 | TRBV6-5 | TRBD1 | CASSYTGDARDTQYF | TGTGCCAGCAGTTATACAGGGGACGCACGGGATACGCAGTATTTT
. | TRBJ2-2 | TRBV9 | . | CASRGAGLATGELFF | TGTGCCAGCAGAGGGGCGGGACTCGCTACCGGGGAGCTGTTTTTT
. | TRBJ1-1 | TRBV27 | TRBD1 | CASNGRDSRGTEAFF | TGTGCCAGCAACGGGAGGGACAGCCGAGGCACTGAAGCTTTCTTT
once | TRBJ1-2 | TRBV11-2 | TRBD1 | CASSLGQGRYYGYTF | TGTGCCAGCAGCTTAGGACAGGGCAGGTATTATGGCTACACCTTC
. | TRBJ1-5 | TRBV19 | . | CASSMFGAESNQPQHF | TGTGCCAGTAGTATGTTTGGAGCGGAAAGCAATCAGCCCCAGCATTTT
. | TRBJ2-1 | TRBV5-1 | . | CASSLEGGSYNEQFF | TGCGCCAGCAGCTTGGAGGGCGGGTCCTACAATGAGCAGTTCTTC
. | TRBJ2-7 | TRBV11-3 | TRBD2 | CASSPGGSPHEQYF | TGTGCCAGCAGCCCGGGCGGGAGTCCCCACGAGCAGTACTTC
. | TRBJ2-7 | TRBV7-9 | TRBD2 | CASTGLAGNSYEQYF | TGTGCCAGCACGGGACTAGCGGGTAACTCCTACGAGCAGTACTTC
. | TRBJ1-1 | TRBV19 | . | CASNQVNTEAFF | TGTGCCAGTAATCAGGTTAACACTGAAGCTTTCTTT
. | TRBJ1-1 | TRBV19 | TRBD1 | CASSMTGGGTEAFF | TGTGCCAGTAGTATGACAGGGGGCGGCACTGAAGCTTTCTTT
. | TRBJ2-7 | TRBV10-3 | TRBD1 | CAIGTGGTYEQYF | TGTGCCATCGGGACAGGGGGGACCTACGAGCAGTACTTC
. | TRBJ1-5 | TRBV6-5 | . | CASSRGNQPQHF | TGTGCCAGCAGCCGGGGAAATCAGCCCCAGCATTTT
. | TRBJ2-4 | TRBV21-1 | . | CASSKDGASGTGLAKNIQYF | TGTGCCAGCAGCAAAGATGGAGCTAGCGGGACAGGTCTAGCCAAAAACATTCAGTACTTC
. | TRBJ2-3 | TRBV11-1 | TRBD1 | CASSSTGPDSDTQYF | TGTGCCAGCAGCTCGACAGGGCCCGATTCGGATACGCAGTATTTT
once | TRBJ2-2 | TRBV29-1 | TRBD2 | CSVEVSGGANTGELFF | TGCAGCGTTGAAGTTTCCGGGGGGGCGAACACCGGGGAGCTGTTTTTT
. | TRBJ1-1 | TRBV29-1 | . | CSVEPKAVAEAFF | TGCAGCGTTGAACCCAAGGCGGTCGCTGAAGCTTTCTTT
. | TRBJ2-5 | TRBV7-9 | TRBD1 | CASSSRGQGQETQYF | TGTGCCAGCAGCTCCCGAGGACAGGGCCAAGAGACCCAGTACTTC
. | TRBJ2-7 | TRBV2 | . | CASIRTSSYEQYF | TGTGCCAGCATACGGACAAGCTCCTACGAGCAGTACTTC
. | TRBJ2-7 | TRBV25-1 | TRBD1 | CASSAGTGSYEQYF | TGTGCCAGCAGTGCCGGGACAGGATCTTACGAGCAGTACTTC
. | TRBJ2-3 | TRBV5-1 | . | CASSLTRGSDTQYF | TGCGCCAGCAGCTTGACCAGGGGTAGTGATACGCAGTATTTT
. | TRBJ1-4 | TRBV7-9 | . | CASSPTGPTNEKLFF | TGTGCCAGCAGTCCCACAGGGCCCACGAATGAAAAACTGTTTTTT
. | TRBJ2-1 | TRBV28 | . | CASSLRGRGSYNEQFF | TGTGCCAGCAGTTTAAGGGGAAGGGGCTCCTACAATGAGCAGTTCTTC
. | TRBJ2-1 | TRBV29-1 | . | CSVRSSGNGEQFF | TGCAGCGTGAGGAGTTCCGGGAATGGTGAGCAGTTCTTC
. | TRBJ2-1 | TRBV9 | TRBD2 | CASSLTSGIIGEQFF | TGTGCCAGCAGCCTTACTAGCGGGATAATCGGTGAGCAGTTCTTC
. | TRBJ2-1 | TRBV20-1 | . | CSARAVEQFF | TGCAGTGCTAGGGCAGTGGAGCAGTTCTTC
. | TRBJ2-2 | TRBV4-1 | TRBD1 | CASSAHRTLRDSNTGELFF | TGCGCCAGCAGCGCTCACCGCACACTCCGGGACAGCAACACCGGGGAGCTGTTTTTT
once | TRBJ1-5 | TRBV11-2 | . | CASSLDRNQPQHF | TGTGCCAGCAGTCTAGACAGAAATCAGCCCCAGCATTTT
few | TRBJ2-7 | TRBV4-3 | . | CASSQDRTSYEQYF | TGCGCCAGCAGCCAAGATAGGACATCTTACGAGCAGTACTTC
. | TRBJ1-6 | TRBV7-2 | TRBD1 | CASSLARDRAGWNSPLHF | TGTGCCAGCAGCTTAGCGAGGGACAGGGCTGGATGGAATTCACCCCTCCACTTT
. | TRBJ1-1 | TRBV19 | . | CASSIRGIHTEAFF | TGTGCCAGTAGTATACGGGGGATCCACACTGAAGCTTTCTTT
. | TRBJ2-5 | TRBV7-8 | . | CASSLGTPSGYQETQYF | TGTGCCAGCAGCTTAGGGACCCCAAGCGGCTACCAAGAGACCCAGTACTTC
. | TRBJ2-5 | TRBV18 | . | CASSPPRYGEGREETQYF | TGTGCCAGCTCACCACCGCGGTATGGTGAGGGAAGAGAAGAGACCCAGTACTTC
few | TRBJ1-1 | TRBV18 | . | CASSPTTRGNTEAFF | TGTGCCAGCTCACCAACCACCCGGGGAAACACTGAAGCTTTCTTT